Below are 23 T cell receptor beta chains sequenced from a single sample in a study of blood T cell repertoires in COVID-19. TCRdb's copy holds only in-frame clones and misses some; the assay was immunoSEQ multiplex PCR. The sample includes tens of thousands of clones, around 75% seen only once; the top ten take under 25%. Sequenced material: peripheral blood. The receptors here all came from a man in his sixties or seventies with acute or convalescent COVID-19.

This chain joins TRBV11-3 and TRBJ2-2; 7 bases agree with TRBD2. This CDR3 is built from 13 residues. V lost 8 bases to trimming and J lost 6 bases; unmatched junction nucleotides: 6. Germline CDR1 is SGHNT and CDR2 is YENEEA. This chain's CDR3 is CASGREGAGELFF. The CDR3 coding sequence is TGTGCCAGCGGGAGGGAAGGTGCCGGGGAGCTGTTTTTT. The entire variable domain, with the rest obtained from reference TRBV11-3 and TRBJ2-2, is as follows: EAGVVQSPRYKIIEKKQPVAFWCNPISGHNTLYWYLQNLGQGPELLIRYENEEAVDDSQLPKDRFSAERLKGVDSTLKIQPAELGDSAVYLCASGREGAGELFFGEGSRLTVL.

The chain uses TRBV13 and TRBJ2-3, with D perhaps TRBD2 (6 bases). The V gene lost 5 bases and the J gene lost 5 bases, with 20 bases spanning the gap. Per the germline V gene, CDR1 is PRHDT and CDR2 is FYEKMQ (reference sequence). This CDR3 region has 16 residues. CDR3: CASSLLWRGAGDTQYF. CDR3 nucleotides: TGTGCCAGCAGCCTACTCTGGAGGGGCGCGGGAGATACGCAGTATTTT.

The chain recombines TRBV25-1 with TRBJ1-1; D might be TRBD1 (5 bases). The CDR3 runs 15 residues. Trimming shortened V by 5 bases and J by 5 bases, and 18 bases separated the two germline ends. Per germline, CDR1 MGHDK and CDR2 SYGVNS. The CDR3 is CASSKPGGGWTEAFF. The CDR3 bases are TGTGCCAGCAGTAAACCCGGGGGGGGATGGACTGAAGCTTTCTTT.

The chain links TRBV9 to TRBJ1-4; D gene uncertain. The CDR3 loop spans 14 amino acids. V lost 4 bases to trimming and J lost 0 bases, with 7 bases between them. Germline values: CDR1 SGDLS, CDR2 YYNGEE. The CDR3 loop reads CASSSGATNEKLFF. The CDR3 DNA reads TGTGCCAGCAGCTCAGGTGCAACTAATGAAAAACTGTTTTTT.

V and J are TRBV5-4 and TRBJ2-1, with 7 bases identical to TRBD2. The V and J ends lost 0 bases and 2 bases, in that order; junction bases with no gene match: 8. CDR1 is SGHNT, CDR2 YYREEE, per germline (reference sequence). The CDR3 sequence is 17 residues long. Here the CDR3 DNA reads TGTGCCAGCAGCTTGGTGGGGGAGGGCCCTCCCTACAATGAGCAGTTCTTC. It specifies CASSLVGEGPPYNEQFF.

This clone was seen a handful of times. V usage is TRBV5-6 and J usage is TRBJ2-7; 9 bases fit TRBD1. The V and J ends lost 4 bases and 3 bases, in that order; junction bases with no gene match: 8. The length of the CDR3 is 15 residues. Germline V gene data show CDR1 as SGHDT and CDR2 as YYEEEE. The CDR3 protein is CASSATGTGYYEQYF. In nucleotides, the CDR3 is TGTGCCAGCAGCGCTACCGGGACAGGGTACTACGAGCAGTACTTC.

This clone was seen only a few times. The chain links TRBV14 to TRBJ1-1; no clear D. V was trimmed by 3 bases and J by 4 bases, leaving 12 bases between them. Germline CDR1 and CDR2: SGHDN and FVKESK. The CDR3 contains 14 residues. The CDR3 protein is CASSQQVGGTEAFF. Here the CDR3 DNA reads TGTGCCAGCAGCCAGCAGGTGGGTGGCACTGAAGCTTTCTTT.

The V and J genes are TRBV5-1 and TRBJ2-7, with TRBD2 as a possible D gene (6 bases). Trimming stripped 2 bases from V and 7 bases from J, with 10 bases between. This CDR3 spans 12 amino acids. Germline loops: CDR1 SGHRS, CDR2 YFSETQ. This chain's CDR3 is CASSFAGGEQYF. The CDR3 region has the DNA TGCGCCAGCAGCTTCGCTGGGGGGGAGCAGTACTTC.

The chain combines TRBV11-2 with TRBJ1-2, with 10 bases lining up with TRBD1. Germline loops: CDR1 SGHAT, CDR2 FQNNGV. The CDR3 has 16 amino acids. The junction had 11 bases not matched to a gene; V was cut back by 4 bases and J by 6 bases. The CDR3 nucleotides read TGTGCCAGCAGCTCGTACCGGGACAGGGGCGGAGATGGCTACACCTTC. Translating it yields CASSSYRDRGGDGYTF. Drawing the rest from reference TRBV11-2 and TRBJ1-2, the complete variable domain is EAGVAQSPRYKIIEKRQSVAFWCNPISGHATLYWYQQILGQGPKLLIQFQNNGVVDDSQLPKDRFSAERLKGVDSTLKIQPAKLEDSAVYLCASSSYRDRGGDGYTFGSGTRLTVV.

This clone has a handful of counts. The V call is TRBV18, the J call TRBJ1-5, with a possible D match to TRBD1 (5 bases). V lost 0 bases and J lost 3, with 18 bases in between. The germline gives CDR1 KGHSH, CDR2 LQKENI. The CDR3 totals 18 residues. This CDR3 is CASSPPTRREVINQPQHF. The CDR3 bases are TGTGCCAGCTCACCACCCACCCGCAGGGAGGTAATCAATCAGCCCCAGCATTTT.

In this sample, this clone turned up many times. The chain combines TRBV7-2 with TRBJ2-1, with 9 bases identical to TRBD2. CDR3 length: 17 residues. V was pared by 8 bases and J by 9 bases, with 20 bases of the junction left unmatched. Germline assignment: CDR1 SGHTA and CDR2 FQGNSA. CDR3 coding DNA: TGTGCCAGCCGACCTAGGGGCGGGAGGGCCAGGGGCGGTGAGCAGTTCTTC. Its translation: CASRPRGGRARGGEQFF.

V usage is TRBV29-1 and J usage is TRBJ2-5; D not resolved. The CDR3 loop spans 12 amino acids. V lost 5 bases to trimming and J lost 1 base, with 8 bases between them. Germline V gene sequence: CDR1 SQVTM, CDR2 ANQGSEA. In DNA form, the CDR3 reads TGCAGCGTTTTAGTAACCCAAGAGACCCAGTACTTC. Its translation: CSVLVTQETQYF.

This clone has just one count. This chain links TRBV5-1 with TRBJ2-3, with 10 bases that match TRBD2. J was trimmed by 5 bases and V by 0 bases; bases with no gene match: 6. This CDR3 is built from 16 residues. Germline-derived CDR1 and CDR2 are SGHRS and YFSETQ. The CDR3 is CASSLGASGSIDTQYF. Written as DNA, the CDR3 is TGCGCCAGCAGCTTGGGGGCTAGCGGGAGTATAGATACGCAGTATTTT.

This clone was detected only once. V and J are TRBV28 and TRBJ2-7, with 14 nucleotides matching TRBD2. Trimming removed 6 bases from V and 7 bases from J; junction bases left unmatched: 17. This CDR3 region has 18 residues. The germline gives CDR1 MDHEN, CDR2 SYDVKM. This CDR3 is CASSQRLAGGTFTWEQYF. DNA of the CDR3: TGTGCCAGCAGCCAGAGACTAGCGGGAGGGACCTTCACCTGGGAGCAGTACTTC.

The V and J genes are TRBV5-1 and TRBJ2-7, with 10 positions matching TRBD2. Looked up from germline, CDR1 is SGHRS and CDR2 is YFSETQ. The CDR3 runs 16 residues. The trim removed 4 bases at V and 5 bases at J, leaving 12 bases unmatched. Here the CDR3 reads CASSLTLAGVIHEQYF. Written as DNA, the CDR3 is TGCGCCAGCAGCCTCACCCTAGCGGGAGTGATCCACGAGCAGTACTTC.

The gene calls are TRBV2 and TRBJ1-1; TRBD1 matches at 7 bases. This CDR3 has 14 amino acids. Germline V gives CDR1 SNHLY, CDR2 FYNNEI. Unmatched junction bases numbered 5, after V lost 6 bases and J lost 1 base. The CDR3 sequence: CASRADRTNTEAFF. CDR3 nucleotides: TGTGCCAGCAGGGCGGACAGGACGAACACTGAAGCTTTCTTT.

V gene TRBV12-3 or TRBV12-4 combines with J gene TRBJ1-2, with D possibly TRBD1 on 5 matching bases. Trimming took off 5 bases at V and 0 bases at J, with 7 bases between the two ends. This CDR3 spans 13 amino acids. CDR3 DNA: TGTGCCAGCAGTACGACAGCTAACTATGGCTACACCTTC. Its translation is CASSTTANYGYTF.

CDR3 in amino acids: CASSDALLAGADEQYF. Written as DNA, the CDR3 is TGTGCCAGCAGTGACGCCTTACTAGCGGGAGCCGACGAGCAGTACTTC. V is TRBV6-1 and J is TRBJ2-7; 11 bases map to TRBD2. Trimming at V came to 3 bases and at J to 5 bases, leaving 9 bases not matched to a gene. The CDR3 is 16 amino acids. CDR1 is MNHNS, CDR2 SASEGT, per germline.

Only one count was recorded for this clone. The chain has TRBV28 and TRBJ1-1; 10 bases agree with TRBD1. The CDR3 runs to 13 residues. The ends lost 11 bases at V and 0 bases at J; junction bases unmatched: 3. Germline CDR1 reads MDHEN; CDR2 reads SYDVKM. The CDR3 reads CAGTGAMNTEAFF. CDR3 DNA sequence: TGTGCCGGGACAGGGGCCATGAACACTGAAGCTTTCTTT.

The chain couples TRBV7-9 to TRBJ2-5; 10 nucleotides agree with TRBD2. This CDR3 is built from 19 residues. Germline V gene data show CDR1 as SEHNR and CDR2 as FQNEAQ (reference sequence). Germline trimming cut 5 bases from V and 4 bases from J; bases unmatched to any gene: 19. CDR3 nucleotides: TGTGCCAGCAGCCCAGGATTAGCGGGAGGTGCCCCCTCGAGAGAGACCCAGTACTTC. As protein: CASSPGLAGGAPSRETQYF.

The chain links TRBV11-2 to TRBJ1-6; 8 bases agree with TRBD1. The CDR3 totals 14 residues. Germline V lookup: CDR1 SGHAT, CDR2 FQNNGV. V dropped 5 bases and J dropped 10; count of bases not matched to a gene: 7. CDR3 residues: CASSLQGAGSPLHF. CDR3 nucleotide sequence: TGTGCCAGCAGCCTCCAGGGGGCGGGCTCACCCCTCCACTTT. The whole variable domain, filled in from reference TRBV11-2 and TRBJ1-6, reads EAGVAQSPRYKIIEKRQSVAFWCNPISGHATLYWYQQILGQGPKLLIQFQNNGVVDDSQLPKDRFSAERLKGVDSTLKIQPAKLEDSAVYLCASSLQGAGSPLHFGNGTRLTVT.

The V gene is TRBV2, the J gene TRBJ2-7, with D possibly being TRBD2 (5 bases). This CDR3 contains 13 residues. CDR1 is SNHLY, CDR2 FYNNEI, per germline. V lost 5 bases, J lost 4 bases, and 12 bases lay in between. DNA for the CDR3: TGTGCCAGCAGTCCGGGAAAAGGGTACGAGCAGTACTTC. Translated: CASSPGKGYEQYF.

This chain uses TRBV9 with TRBJ1-1; D is ambiguous. The CDR3 length is 16 residues. V was shortened by 4 bases and J by 2 bases, with 18 bases between the two germline ends. Germline loops: CDR1 SGDLS, CDR2 YYNGEE. CDR3 DNA: TGTGCCAGCAGCCCCCTCCAGGCCGGCCGAAACACTGAAGCTTTCTTT. It translates to CASSPLQAGRNTEAFF.